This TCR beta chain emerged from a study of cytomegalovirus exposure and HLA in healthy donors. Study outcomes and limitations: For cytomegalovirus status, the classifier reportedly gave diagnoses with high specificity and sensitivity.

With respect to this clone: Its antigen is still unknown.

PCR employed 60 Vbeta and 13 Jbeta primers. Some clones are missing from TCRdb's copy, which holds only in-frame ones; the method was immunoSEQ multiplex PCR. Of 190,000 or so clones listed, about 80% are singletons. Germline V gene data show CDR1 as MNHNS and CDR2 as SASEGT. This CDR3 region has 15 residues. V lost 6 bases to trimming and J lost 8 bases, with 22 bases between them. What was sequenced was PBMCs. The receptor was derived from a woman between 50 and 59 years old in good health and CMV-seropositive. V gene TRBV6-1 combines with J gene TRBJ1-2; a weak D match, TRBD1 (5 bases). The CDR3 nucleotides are TGTGCCAGCAGCGATAAAGGGGCCGGGCTAGGAGGCTACACCTTC. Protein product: CASSDKGAGLGGYTF.